A selection of T cell receptor beta chains follows, all from one sample in a study of tumor-infiltrating lymphocytes in primary liver carcinoma. MiXCR, run by TCRdb on the multiplex PCR reads, gives a single entry per CDR3 protein. Here the sample spans about 99,000 distinct CDR3 sequences, 55% to 70% being singletons. The specimen was liver tumor tissue from sampling region 5. The source of these receptors is a woman in her fifties or sixties with primary liver carcinoma and hepatitis B virus infection. CDR3s include the opening cysteine and the closing phenylalanine or tryptophan. A D gene is named only where the DNA matches it firmly. Clone size appears in some rows only: once, few, many, or a class for an expanded clone.

clone_size	v_call	j_call	d_call	cdr3_nt	cdr3_aa
.	TRBV2	TRBJ2-7	.	TGTGCCAGCAGTGGAGGGGTGGGGGTAGACGAGCAGTACTTC	CASSGGVGVDEQYF
many	TRBV6-5	TRBJ1-1	.	TGTGCCAGCACCCGTCCAGGCAGGAACACTGAAGCTTTCTTT	CASTRPGRNTEAFF
.	TRBV11-3	TRBJ2-1	.	TGTGCCAGCAGCCGGACTGGGGATGAGCAATCCTTC	CASSRTGDEQSF
.	TRBV18	TRBJ2-1	.	TGTGCCAGCTCACCACCGTTGGGGAGTGAGCAGTTCTTC	CASSPPLGSEQFF
.	TRBV10-2	TRBJ1-5	.	TGCGCCAGCAGTGAGTCGTTGCCCGAACGGGGTCGGCCCCAGCATTTC	CASSESLPERGRPQHF
medium-sized	TRBV4-2	TRBJ1-3	.	TGTGCCAGCAGCCAAGAGGAGCCTGGAAACACCATATATTTT	CASSQEEPGNTIYF
.	TRBV6-1	TRBJ2-7	.	TGTGTCAGCAGTGATAGTCTGAAGGGAGCGGCGAGGGGCTACGAGCAGTATTTC	CVSSDSLKGAARGYEQYF
.	TRBV12-3/TRBV12-4	TRBJ2-7	.	TGTGGCAGCAGTTTCGGGTCCTTCTACGAGCAGTACTTC	CGSSFGSFYEQYF
.	TRBV14	TRBJ1-5	.	TGCGCCAGCAGCCGAAGGGATTTGAATCAACCCCAGCATTTT	CASSRRDLNQPQHF
few	TRBV28	TRBJ1-4	TRBD1	TGTGCCAGCAGTCCCTTGGACAGGGGGCTGGATGAAAAACTGTTTTTT	CASSPLDRGLDEKLFF
.	TRBV11-1	TRBJ2-7	.	TGTGCCACCAGCTTAAGGGGGGCCTTCTACGAGCAGTACTTC	CATSLRGAFYEQYF
many	TRBV12-3/TRBV12-4	TRBJ2-4	.	TGTGCCAGCAGTTTTATAGGGGGAGCCAAAAACATTCAGTACTTC	CASSFIGGAKNIQYF
few	TRBV6-2/TRBV6-3	TRBJ2-1	.	TGTGCCAGCAGTTACACGCTTAGGAATGAGCAGTTCTTC	CASSYTLRNEQFF
.	TRBV2	TRBJ2-3	.	TGTGCCAGCATGGCTGGTGGTGATACGCGGTATTTT	CASMAGGDTRYF
.	TRBV11-2	TRBJ1-1	.	TGTGCCAGCAGCTTGGATCCTTGGGCAGGAACTGAAGCTTTCTTT	CASSLDPWAGTEAFF
many	TRBV12-3/TRBV12-4	TRBJ1-1	TRBD1	TGTGCCAGCAGTACAGGGGCACCGATGAACACTGAAGCTTTCTTT	CASSTGAPMNTEAFF
.	TRBV30	TRBJ2-3	TRBD2	TGTGCCTGGAGTGTGGGTAGCGGGAGATTAGATACGCAGTATTTC	CAWSVGSGRLDTQYF
.	TRBV5-5	TRBJ2-2	.	TGTGCCAGTAGCTATTCGGGTGGCTCGAACGCCGGGGAACCGTTTTTT	CASSYSGGSNAGEPFF
.	TRBV11-2	TRBJ2-2	.	TGTGCCAGCAGCCGGGTGAGGGGGAGAGACACCGGGGAGCTGTTTTTT	CASSRVRGRDTGELFF
.	TRBV29-1	TRBJ2-3	.	TGCAGCGTTGGTATCCAAGGGAGCGCTGATACGCAGTATTTT	CSVGIQGSADTQYF
.	TRBV12-3/TRBV12-4	TRBJ2-3	.	TGTGCCAGCAGCCGCGGACAGATTAGCACAGGTACTCAGTATTTT	CASSRGQISTGTQYF
.	TRBV11-3	TRBJ2-4	.	TGTGCCAGCAGCTTCAAGGGGACCCGCAAAATCATTCAGTACTTC	CASSFKGTRKIIQYF
.	TRBV4-1	TRBJ2-5	.	TGCGCCAGGAGCCAAGGGCTCCGGTCCGCAGAGGCCCAATACTTC	CARSQGLRSAEAQYF
.	TRBV5-1	TRBJ2-3	TRBD2	TGCGCCAGCAGCACTGGCGGGAGTTTGGGAGATACGCAGTATTTT	CASSTGGSLGDTQYF
.	TRBV5-1	TRBJ1-2	.	TGCGCCAGCAGGTCCGGGACGGTCTATGGCTACACCTTC	CASRSGTVYGYTF
few	TRBV5-1	TRBJ2-2	.	TGCGCCAGCTTCTCCCGGGAAGGGCTGAACACCGGGGAGCTGTTTTTT	CASFSREGLNTGELFF